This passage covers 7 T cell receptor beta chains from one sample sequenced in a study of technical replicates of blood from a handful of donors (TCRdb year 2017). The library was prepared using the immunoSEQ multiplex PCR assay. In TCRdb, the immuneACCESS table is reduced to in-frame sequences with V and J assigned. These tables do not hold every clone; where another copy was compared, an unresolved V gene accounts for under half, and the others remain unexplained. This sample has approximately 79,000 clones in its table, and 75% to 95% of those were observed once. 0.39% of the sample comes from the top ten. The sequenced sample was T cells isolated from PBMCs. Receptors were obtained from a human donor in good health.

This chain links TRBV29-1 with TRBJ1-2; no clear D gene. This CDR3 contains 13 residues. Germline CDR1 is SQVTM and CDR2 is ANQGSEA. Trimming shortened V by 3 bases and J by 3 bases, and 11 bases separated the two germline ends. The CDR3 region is CSVDSRSHYGYTF. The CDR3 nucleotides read TGCAGCGTTGACTCAAGGAGTCACTATGGCTACACCTTC.

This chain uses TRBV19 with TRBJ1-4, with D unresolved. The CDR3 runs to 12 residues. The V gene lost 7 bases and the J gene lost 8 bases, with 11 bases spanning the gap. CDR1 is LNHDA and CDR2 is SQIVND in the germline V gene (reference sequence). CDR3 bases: TGTGCCAGTACCGGGGAGGGAGAAAAACTGTTTTTT. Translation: CASTGEGEKLFF.

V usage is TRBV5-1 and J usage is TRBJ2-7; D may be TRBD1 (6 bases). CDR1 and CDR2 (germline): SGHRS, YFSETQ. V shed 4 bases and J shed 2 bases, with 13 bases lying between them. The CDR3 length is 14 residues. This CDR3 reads CASSLTGATYEQYF. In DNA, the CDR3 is TGCGCCAGCAGCCTGACAGGTGCTACCTACGAGCAGTACTTC.

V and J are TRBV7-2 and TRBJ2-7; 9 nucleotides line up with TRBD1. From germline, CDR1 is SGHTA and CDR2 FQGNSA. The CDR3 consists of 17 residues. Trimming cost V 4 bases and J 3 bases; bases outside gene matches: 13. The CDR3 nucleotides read TGTGCCAGCAGCTCCCAAGTAGGGGACAGGGCTATCTACGAGCAGTACTTC. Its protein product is CASSSQVGDRAIYEQYF.

The CDR3: CASSSDQGITIYF. In DNA, the CDR3 is TGTGCCAGCAGCAGCGACCAGGGGATCACCATATATTTT. The chain joins TRBV9 to TRBJ1-3; D possibly corresponds to TRBD1 (6 bases). There are 13 residues in the CDR3. The ends were cut back, 4 bases at V and 9 bases at J, with 14 bases in the middle. Germline V gene sequence: CDR1 SGDLS, CDR2 YYNGEE.

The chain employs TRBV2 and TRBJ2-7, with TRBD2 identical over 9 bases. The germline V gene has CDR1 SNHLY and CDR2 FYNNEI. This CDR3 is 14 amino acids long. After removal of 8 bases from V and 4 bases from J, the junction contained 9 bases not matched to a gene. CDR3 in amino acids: CASQRSGRRYEQYF. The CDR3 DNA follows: TGTGCCAGCCAGAGGAGCGGGAGGAGGTACGAGCAGTACTTC.

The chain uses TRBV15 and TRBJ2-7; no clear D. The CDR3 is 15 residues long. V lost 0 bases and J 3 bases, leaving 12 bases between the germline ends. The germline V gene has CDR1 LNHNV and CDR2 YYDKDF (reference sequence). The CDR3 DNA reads TGTGCCACCAGCAGAGAAGATGCGACTTACTACGAGCAGTACTTC. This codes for CATSREDATYYEQYF.